This is a list of T cell receptor beta chains from one sample in a study of shared clonotypes between healthy human individuals. Clones were read by immunoSEQ multiplex PCR, and TCRdb kept only the in-frame ones, dropping some. In the table there are roughly 520,000 clones, 90% to 96% of which are singletons. The sequenced sample consisted of naive CD4+ T cells sorted from blood. The receptor source for this set is a woman in her 30s in good health. CDR3s include the opening cysteine and the closing phenylalanine or tryptophan. Fields, in order: D gene, J gene, clone size, V gene, CDR3 length, CDR3 protein, CDR3 DNA. The D gene is left open where the match is weak. A row's size may be missing; if present it is once, few, many or a size class.

. TRBJ2-7 . TRBV6-1 14 CASRAPTPSGEQYF TGTGCCAGCAGGGCCCCGACCCCATCCGGCGAGCAGTACTTC
. TRBJ2-5 . TRBV19 13 CASGLTSRETQYF TGTGCCAGTGGCCTAACTAGTAGAGAGACCCAGTACTTC
. TRBJ2-3 . TRBV5-1 16 CASSPTPSAVTDTQYF TGCGCCAGCAGTCCCACGCCCTCGGCGGTGACAGATACGCAGTATTTT
TRBD1 TRBJ2-1 . TRBV6-5 15 CASKTDRGKYNEQFF TGTGCCAGCAAGACGGACAGGGGGAAATACAATGAGCAGTTCTTC
TRBD1 TRBJ1-4 . TRBV18 14 CASSKTGGNEKLFF TGTGCCAGCTCGAAGACAGGGGGAAATGAAAAACTGTTTTTT
TRBD1 TRBJ2-7 . TRBV27 15 CASSSPRDRPWEQYF TGTGCCAGCAGTTCCCCCCGGGACAGGCCCTGGGAGCAGTACTTC
TRBD1 TRBJ1-5 . TRBV28 14 CASSFDRARQPQHF TGTGCCAGCAGTTTTGACAGGGCCAGGCAGCCCCAGCATTTT
TRBD1 TRBJ1-1 . TRBV27 14 CASSPDEGQGEAFF TGTGCCAGCAGCCCGGATGAGGGACAGGGTGAAGCTTTCTTT
. TRBJ2-5 . TRBV19 14 CASSMNSLGKTQYF TGTGCCAGTAGTATGAACAGCCTCGGGAAGACCCAGTACTTC
. TRBJ2-7 . TRBV18 13 CASSPTPLYEQYF TGTGCCAGCTCACCAACCCCCCTTTACGAGCAGTACTTC
. TRBJ2-7 . TRBV2 13 CASSAQGRYEQYF TGTGCCAGCAGTGCGCAGGGGCGCTACGAGCAGTACTTC
. TRBJ2-2 . TRBV23-1 16 CASSQSRSVPTGELFF TGCGCCAGCAGTCAATCTCGAAGCGTACCCACCGGGGAGCTGTTTTTT
. TRBJ2-3 . TRBV5-4 12 CASSSPVDTQYF TGTGCCAGCAGCTCACCCGTCGATACGCAGTATTTT
. TRBJ1-6 . TRBV6-6 15 CASSYSPDINSPLHF TGTGCCAGCAGTTACTCCCCGGACATCAATTCACCCCTCCACTTT
. TRBJ2-3 . TRBV7-9 14 CASSQASGAGTQYF TGTGCCAGCAGTCAGGCTTCCGGGGCAGGTACGCAGTATTTT
TRBD1 TRBJ2-5 . TRBV4-1 21 CASSPPHKQSPGQGIRETQYF TGCGCCAGCAGCCCACCCCACAAGCAAAGTCCGGGACAGGGAATTCGAGAGACCCAGTACTTC
. TRBJ2-5 once TRBV7-6 15 CASSLAASLGETQYF TGTGCCAGCAGCTTAGCCGCTAGCTTGGGAGAGACCCAGTACTTC
. TRBJ2-7 . TRBV18 16 CASSPGGGSKLGEQYF TGTGCCAGCTCACCCGGGGGAGGTAGTAAACTTGGCGAGCAGTACTTC
TRBD2 TRBJ2-7 . TRBV27 15 CASNPWGTSSYEQYF TGTGCCAGCAACCCCTGGGGGACTAGCTCCTACGAGCAGTACTTC
. TRBJ2-4 few TRBV19 13 CASSFGTPNIQYF TGTGCCAGTAGCTTTGGGACCCCAAACATTCAGTACTTC
. TRBJ2-4 . TRBV4-2 17 CASSQESQRLAKNIQYF TGTGCCAGCAGCCAAGAGTCCCAGCGGTTAGCCAAAAACATTCAGTACTTC
TRBD1 TRBJ1-2 . TRBV28 13 CASSPRQGYGYTF TGTGCCAGCAGTCCTAGACAGGGCTATGGCTACACCTTC
TRBD1 TRBJ2-4 once TRBV29-1 13 CSVGRGQGDIQYF TGCAGCGTTGGGAGGGGACAGGGGGACATTCAGTACTTC
TRBD2 TRBJ2-7 . TRBV6-5 15 CASSYSGTSGYEQYF TGTGCCAGCAGTTACTCCGGGACTAGCGGATACGAGCAGTACTTC
TRBD1 TRBJ1-1 . TRBV19 16 CASSSTGGFLRTEAFF TGTGCCAGTAGCTCGACAGGGGGGTTTTTGAGGACTGAAGCTTTCTTT
. TRBJ2-7 . TRBV27 12 CASSLASYEQYF TGTGCCAGCAGTTTAGCCTCCTACGAGCAGTACTTC
TRBD1 TRBJ1-2 . TRBV19 15 CASSTPGQGIGGYTF TGTGCCAGTAGTACCCCGGGACAGGGGATCGGTGGCTACACCTTC
. TRBJ2-6 . TRBV9 13 CASSVKNNGVLTF TGTGCCAGCAGCGTAAAAAATAACGGCGTCCTGACTTTC
. TRBJ2-7 . TRBV7-2 15 CASSLATRVLYEQYF TGTGCCAGCAGCTTAGCCACCCGGGTCCTCTACGAGCAGTACTTC
. TRBJ1-5 few TRBV2 15 CASSEAEGLGQPQHF TGTGCCAGCAGTGAAGCAGAGGGGTTAGGTCAGCCCCAGCATTTT
. TRBJ2-7 . TRBV7-8 15 CASSLVASETYEQYF TGTGCCAGCAGCTTAGTCGCTAGCGAGACCTACGAGCAGTACTTC